This T cell receptor (beta chain) was profiled in a study of cytomegalovirus exposure and HLA in healthy donors (dated by TCRdb to about 2017). Background for the entire study: In an earlier analysis of some 550 of the donors, about 260 Gb of sequence data and about 110 million unique TCR beta sequences from about 180 million T cells were reported. In a later genetic analysis, genome-wide SNP genotypes for about 65% of the roughly 670 donors were used, and that subset was treated as a discovery cohort. In addition to the first cohort of around 670 subjects, a separate validation cohort of approximately 110 different subjects was used. To predict cytomegalovirus infection status, the study brought together high-throughput TCR immunosequencing, statistical association of individual TCRs with disease status, and machine learning. In a later analysis, previously published TCR beta repertoires from about 670 donors were re-analyzed and high-resolution HLA genotyping was added so that TCR occurrence patterns could be studied. An earlier analysis of 587 of the donors applied high-throughput TCR beta sequencing to assess whether each TCR beta V gene segment acted as functional or pseudogenic. Among the approximately 430 genotyped donors, approximately 82% belonged to the genetic ancestry cluster associated with self-reported Caucasian donors. Rather than using new phenotypic data, the later analysis identified candidate immune exposures from TCR beta sequences and from how often those sequences occurred across donors. Around 320 gigabases of sequencing data and tens of millions of unique TCR sequences were included in an early release covering roughly 600 HLA-typed donors. The study profiled the T cell repertoires of under 700 subjects by immunosequencing and related them to cytomegalovirus serostatus. The study aimed to test whether cataloging public T cell receptors could reveal signatures of past pathogen exposure. Donor age, sex, ethnicity and CMV serostatus were compiled alongside the repertoire data. Among 398 genotyped donors of the cohort, an average of about 240,000 unique TCR beta nucleotide sequences were sequenced per donor, roughly a sixth of them non-productive. Every discovery cohort repertoire had been produced on one sequencing platform. Typing coverage differed by locus: A, B, C, DRB1 and DQB1 were typed in roughly 620-630 donors, DQA1 in 522, DPA1 in approximately 610, and DPB1 in roughly 450. HLA typing covered class I and class II loci at four-digit resolution. Four or five DR-DQ haplotypes were handled as single units for association and clustering, since linkage in the cohort was strong. The study at large found these results: An earlier analysis of approximately 600 of the donors showed that most TCR beta V segments appeared in productive rearrangements either about 87% or about 30% of the time, which broadly matched IMGT annotations. In this cohort, only TCR beta chains were sequenced, and detectable features were limited by the absence of alpha or paired-chain data. A later analysis found that TCR association rates varied across HLA loci, with DRB1 alleles showing the most associated TCRs and HLA-C alleles the fewest. A later analysis found that HLA-associated TCR beta chains were more clonally expanded and had lower generation probabilities than equally common non-associated chains. The only immune exposure information available for the cohort was CMV serostatus. At a false discovery rate of 0.05, a later analysis linked about 16,000 TCR beta sequences to specific HLA alleles. Most TCR sequences were observed very rarely across donors, whereas some public TCRs were present in many individuals. A further reported finding was that TCR beta sequences accurately predicted the HLA-A and HLA-B alleles for most subjects in the first cohort. The classifier was reported to diagnose cytomegalovirus status with high specificity and sensitivity in both the original cohort and the validation cohort. In a later genetic analysis, a missense DCLRE1C variant was associated with V-gene and J-gene trimming of TCR beta chains, and the association was replicated in an independent cohort. According to a later genetic analysis, donors in an Asian-associated ancestry cluster had fewer N-insertions in productive TCRs than the approximately 700-donor mean. The earlier analysis of almost 600 of the donors excluded roughly 16 rarely observed V segments, including chromosome 9 orphons, because counts were too low. HLA typing was unavailable for some donors at each locus, so association tests used only the typed subset. Several of the top co-occurrence clusters appeared to be linked to parvovirus B19, influenza, CMV and Epstein-Barr virus, according to a later analysis. Some IMGT-functional V segments, including TRBV6-2 and TRBV6-3, could not be told apart with the 87-base-pair reads, so those segments were excluded. When HLA alleles, especially DR and DQ, strongly co-occurred, attributing TCR associations to individual alleles was difficult. A cluster of highly shared sequence variants was judged likely to be a technical artifact of the sequencing pipeline. The authors suggested that the approach could potentially be generalized to other disease states and immunological phenotypes. A later analysis found that most CMV-associated TCR beta chains appeared HLA-restricted, with HLA associations seemingly driven largely by CMV exposure. Sequencing depth was assumed to be roughly uniform across donors in the presence/absence analyses, though that assumption may not hold. Correlated functional status among segregating V segments might reflect linkage disequilibrium, but an unknown experimental factor could not be ruled out. In the study, some 180 TCR beta chains were listed as associated with cytomegalovirus. In vitro tests confirmed that a few of the cytomegalovirus-associated TCR beta chains recognize cytomegalovirus antigens.

Receptors were amplified or captured by the immunoSEQ multiplex PCR assay. A mixture of 60 forward primers for TCR Vbeta segments and 13 reverse primers for TCR Jbeta segments was used in the multiplex PCR. Amplification of the CDR3 region of rearranged TCR beta genes was performed with a multiplex PCR assay on genomic DNA. Amplified TCR beta libraries were sequenced as 87-base-pair reads on the Illumina HiSeq System. From the authors' description of their analysis: Across the 500 to 750 repertoires, a later analysis counted 80 million or so unique TCR beta chains, approximately 12 million of which were shared by at least two donors. Raw reads were error-corrected and collapsed into unique sequences with a nearest-neighbor algorithm that merged closely related sequences to remove PCR and sequencing errors. To assign V, D and J gene segments, CDR3 sequences were aligned to IMGT reference sequences. Each retained sequence needed at least a six-nucleotide match to both a V gene segment and a J gene segment. Rearrangements were called productive when the CDR3 lacked stop codons and stayed in frame with V and J; all others were non-productive. CDR3 was defined by IMGT convention, running from the second conserved V-encoded cysteine to the conserved J-encoded phenylalanine. Sequences without an unambiguous match to a single V gene segment were excluded from the earlier analysis of about 630 of the donors. An earlier analysis of some 610 of the donors called V segments functional above 56.7% productive rearrangements and segregating when the between-donor standard deviation exceeded 5%. A statistical classification framework was built for diagnosing cytomegalovirus status from the catalog of TCR beta chain sequences. In a later analysis, TCR nucleotide sequences were compared against IMGT/GENE-DB human TR gene sequences so that V and J genes could be assigned. In a later analysis, CDR3 sequences and most-parsimonious VDJ recombination scenarios were assigned using the TCRdist pipeline. A later analysis defined each TCR beta chain by its CDR3 amino acid sequence plus V-gene family, and excluded reads lacking a unique V-gene family. A later analysis removed 592 highly shared, low-generation-probability nucleotide sequences to deal with suspected cross-contamination and a sequencing artifact. In a later analysis, a clonal expansion index for each public chain was calculated from normalized within-repertoire ranks of inferred template counts. A later analysis computed generation probabilities with a VDJ recombination model fitted to out-of-frame rearrangements, and checked the results against IGoR. In a later analysis, hypergeometric tests were used to score TCR-TCR, TCR-HLA and TCR-CMV co-occurrence, with a repertoire-size bias correction applied to TCR pairs. In a later analysis, false discovery rates were estimated by permuting HLA or CMV assignments 20 times. In a later analysis, co-occurring TCRs were grouped with DBSCAN, and TCRdist sequence similarity was added when clustering was performed within HLA-allele-positive subsets. Co-occurrence clustering excluded repertoires with fewer than 30,000 or more than 120,000 public chains, plus five with anomalous nucleotide sharing. Here the immuneACCESS table is served through TCRdb, limited to in-frame sequences with V and J called. Missing clones are a known gap in these copies; in checked studies unresolved V genes cover under half, and the rest lacks a known reason. V, J and clone size reflect that table, while D and trimming were determined from the DNA. The sample profile shows 150,000 to 200,000 clones; over 80% of them were found once. The top ten clones comprise approximately 1.5% of the sample.

The cohort consisted of some 730 healthy bone marrow donors. At the time of sampling, every cohort member was nominally healthy, though immune exposures that went unrecorded were likely present. The donor tested CMV seronegative and was one of the 352 seronegative cohort members. Each donor provided a peripheral blood sample, and peripheral blood mononuclear cells were used for TCR beta sequencing. Genomic DNA extraction from the blood cell samples was performed with the Qiagen DNeasy Blood Extraction Kit. Notes on this clone: The specificity of this receptor is unknown. Per-base quality was not reported, and no clone a single base away is much larger than it.

Including cysteine and phenylalanine, the CDR3 has 14 amino acids. Only CDR3 DNA is held: 42 bases, read in frame from base 1. V loses 5 bases of germline sequence and J loses 2 bases, and the interval between the two ends is 12 bases. CDR1 SGHAT and CDR2 FQNNGV are derived from the germline V gene. The V gene is TRBV11-2 and the J gene is TRBJ1-1; perhaps TRBD1 is the D gene, with 5 bases matching. Sequenced material: PBMCs. The TCR originated in a woman aged 18 to 35 in good health and CMV-seronegative. Here is the DNA: TGTGCCAGCAGCAGCCAGGGCGGTAACACTGAAGCTTTCTTT. It translates to CASSSQGGNTEAFF.